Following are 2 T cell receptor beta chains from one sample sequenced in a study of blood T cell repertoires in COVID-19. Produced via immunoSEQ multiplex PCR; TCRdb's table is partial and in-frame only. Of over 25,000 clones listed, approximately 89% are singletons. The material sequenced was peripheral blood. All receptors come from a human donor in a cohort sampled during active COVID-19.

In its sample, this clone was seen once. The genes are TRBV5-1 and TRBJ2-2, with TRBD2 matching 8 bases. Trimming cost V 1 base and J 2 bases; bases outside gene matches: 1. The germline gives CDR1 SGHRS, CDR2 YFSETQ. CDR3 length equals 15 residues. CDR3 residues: CASSLLAGNTGELFF. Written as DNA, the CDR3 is TGCGCCAGCAGCTTGCTAGCGGGCAACACCGGGGAGCTGTTTTTT.

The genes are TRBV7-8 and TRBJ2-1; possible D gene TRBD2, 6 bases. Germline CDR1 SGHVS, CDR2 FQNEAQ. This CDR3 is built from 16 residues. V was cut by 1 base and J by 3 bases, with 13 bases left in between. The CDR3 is CASSLVEGKIYNEQFF. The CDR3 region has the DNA TGTGCCAGCAGCTTAGTGGAGGGGAAGATCTACAATGAGCAGTTCTTC.